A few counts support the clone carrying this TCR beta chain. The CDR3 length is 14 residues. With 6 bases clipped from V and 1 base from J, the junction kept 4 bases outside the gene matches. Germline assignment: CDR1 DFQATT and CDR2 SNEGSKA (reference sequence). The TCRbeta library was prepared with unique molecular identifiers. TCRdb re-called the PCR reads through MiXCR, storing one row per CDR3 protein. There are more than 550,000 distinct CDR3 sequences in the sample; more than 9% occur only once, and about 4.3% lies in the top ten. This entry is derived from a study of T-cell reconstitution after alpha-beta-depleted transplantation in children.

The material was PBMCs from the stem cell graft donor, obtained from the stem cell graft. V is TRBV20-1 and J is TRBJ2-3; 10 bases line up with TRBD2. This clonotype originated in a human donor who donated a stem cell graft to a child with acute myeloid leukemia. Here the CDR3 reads CSAFGTSGTDTQYF. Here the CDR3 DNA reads TGCAGTGCCTTTGGGACTAGCGGCACAGATACGCAGTATTTT.